The next 9 T cell receptor beta chains were all read from a single sample in a study of cytomegalovirus exposure and HLA in healthy donors (dated 2017 in TCRdb). Receptor libraries were prepared by the immunoSEQ multiplex PCR assay. For the multiplex PCR, a mixture combining 60 forward primers for TCR Vbeta segments and 13 reverse primers for TCR Jbeta segments was used. TCRdb obtained this table from immuneACCESS and retained in-frame rearrangements with V and J assigned. These tables miss some clones; where compared with another copy, unresolved V genes account for less than half of the shortfall, and the remainder is unexplained. The table for this sample lists about 130,000 clones. The ten largest account for 1.5% to 2% of the sample. Input material: PBMCs. The source is a young man in good health and CMV-seronegative.

This chain uses TRBV29-1 with TRBJ2-1; D is unclear. Germline CDR1 reads SQVTM; CDR2 reads ANQGSEA. CDR3 length: 14 residues. The V end lost 7 bases, the J end lost 4 bases, and 17 bases lay between the germline ends. The CDR3 loop reads CSAGPRVSYNEQFF. The CDR3, as DNA: TGCAGCGCCGGTCCCCGGGTTTCATACAATGAGCAGTTCTTC.

This chain uses TRBV15 with TRBJ1-2; D perhaps matches TRBD1 (5 bases). CDR3 size: 14 residues. Trimming took off 0 bases at V and 4 bases at J, with 9 bases between the two ends. CDR1 and CDR2 (germline): LNHNV, YYDKDF (reference sequence). CDR3 bases: TGTGCCACCAGCAGAGATTCAGGGCTCTATGGCTACACCTTC. Its protein product is CATSRDSGLYGYTF.

This chain connects TRBV7-9 to TRBJ1-2; D is possibly TRBD1 (5 bases). CDR1 and CDR2 from the germline V gene are SEHNR and FQNEAQ (reference sequence). The CDR3 runs 16 residues. V lost 1 base, J lost 4 bases, and 16 bases lay in between. The CDR3 nucleotides read TGTGCCAGCAGCTTAGAGGGAGCGGGACGCTTCTATGGCTACACCTTC. Translation: CASSLEGAGRFYGYTF.

Here the CDR3 reads CASSQLGLRADTQYF. The CDR3 DNA follows: TGCGCCAGCAGCCAATTAGGACTACGGGCAGATACGCAGTATTTT. This chain uses TRBV4-1 with TRBJ2-3; the D gene is possibly TRBD2 (6 bases). This CDR3 region has 15 residues. Germline lookup yields CDR1 MGHRA and CDR2 YSYEKL. V lost 2 bases and J 4 bases, leaving 13 bases between the germline ends.

This rearrangement joins TRBV27 to TRBJ2-1; 7 positions agree with TRBD1. The ends lost 6 bases at V and 2 bases at J; junction bases unmatched: 10. CDR3 size: 16 residues. Germline assignment: CDR1 MNHEY and CDR2 SMNVEV (reference sequence). CDR3 protein: CASREYGQATYNEQFF. In DNA, the CDR3 is TGTGCCAGCAGGGAATATGGACAGGCCACCTACAATGAGCAGTTCTTC.

The V call is TRBV7-9, the J call TRBJ2-1; D ambiguous. Per the germline V gene, CDR1 is SEHNR and CDR2 is FQNEAQ (reference sequence). V gave up 5 bases and J gave up 0 bases, with 11 bases separating them. This CDR3 has 15 amino acids. The CDR3 nucleotides are TGTGCCAGCAGCCAAAACGTCGGCTCCTACAATGAGCAGTTCTTC. Its translation: CASSQNVGSYNEQFF.

The V call is TRBV10-3, the J call TRBJ2-7; tentatively, D is TRBD1 (5 bases). The CDR3 is made up of 15 amino acids. The germline gives CDR1 ENHRY, CDR2 SYGVKD. Trimming took off 2 bases at V and 2 bases at J, with 13 bases between the two ends. CDR3 in DNA: TGTGCCATCAGTGAGGGGAATTTAGGGGCCTACGAGCAGTACTTC. Its translation is CAISEGNLGAYEQYF.

The J gene is TRBJ1-5, the V gene TRBV18, with no clear D. Germline V gene data show CDR1 as KGHSH and CDR2 as LQKENI. This CDR3 has 14 amino acids. V was cut by 3 bases and J by 7 bases, with 13 bases left in between. As DNA, the CDR3 is TGTGCCAGCTCACCGGACTCGGGCAGCCAGCCCCAGCATTTT. This gives the protein CASSPDSGSQPQHF.

This chain connects TRBV15 to TRBJ1-1, with D possibly TRBD1 on 5 matching bases. The CDR3 spans 13 residues. The germline V gene encodes CDR1 LNHNV and CDR2 YYDKDF (reference sequence). Trimming took 0 bases from V and 6 from J, leaving 8 bases between them. The chain's CDR3 is CATSRDRGAEAFF. The CDR3 bases are TGTGCCACCAGCAGAGATCGGGGGGCTGAAGCTTTCTTT.